The 16 T cell receptor beta chains reported below all come from one sample, sequenced in a study of blood T cell repertoires in COVID-19. Profiled with immunoSEQ multiplex PCR; TCRdb holds only in-frame clones, not every one. Of around 150,000 clones in the sample, about four fifths were seen once. The sequencing sample was made of peripheral blood. The receptors shown here come from a woman aged 55 to 70 with active or convalescent COVID-19.

V and J are TRBV5-1 and TRBJ1-4, with D tentatively TRBD1 (5 bases). Trimming stripped 4 bases from V and 8 bases from J, with 18 bases between. The CDR3 totals 15 residues. CDR1 is SGHRS, CDR2 YFSETQ, per germline. The CDR3 spells CASSPARAIQEKLFF. CDR3 nucleotide sequence: TGCGCCAGCAGCCCGGCCAGGGCAATTCAAGAAAAACTGTTTTTT.

The table lists this clone with a few counts. The CDR3, as DNA: TGCGCCAGCAGCCAGTCCACCGAGCATGAAGCTTTCTTT. Protein product: CASSQSTEHEAFF. The rearrangement links TRBV4-1 to TRBJ1-1; D unclear. Deletions cut 3 bases from V and 7 bases from J, with 12 bases between. The CDR3 sequence is 13 residues long. Germline-derived CDR1 and CDR2 are MGHRA and YSYEKL.

This clone was recorded once. The chain employs TRBV5-1 and TRBJ1-3, with D possibly matching TRBD1 (6 bases). The V end was cut by 4 bases, the J end by 2 bases, with 13 bases between. The germline gives CDR1 SGHRS, CDR2 YFSETQ. The CDR3 sequence is 15 residues long. In nucleotides, the CDR3 is TGCGCCAGCAGCCCTCAGGGGCTGCCTGGAAACACCATATATTTT. The encoded protein is CASSPQGLPGNTIYF.

The chain is built from TRBV11-3 and TRBJ2-7; TRBD1 might be the D (7 bases). The CDR3 runs to 16 residues. Germline assignment: CDR1 SGHNT and CDR2 YENEEA. V was pared by 5 bases and J by 0 bases, with 17 bases between. CDR3 amino acids: CASSPQGGYSSYEQYV. The CDR3 DNA reads as TGTGCCAGCAGCCCGCAGGGGGGTTACAGCTCCTACGAGCAGTACGTC.

The V and J genes are TRBV29-1 and TRBJ1-2; D remains ambiguous. V gave up 0 bases and J gave up 7 bases, with 15 bases separating them. Germline-derived CDR1 and CDR2 are SQVTM and ANQGSEA. This CDR3 has 14 amino acids. In DNA, the CDR3 is TGCAGCGTTGAAGATACCGCGAGGGTTCGTGGCTACACCTTC. It is translated as CSVEDTARVRGYTF. The complete variable domain, with remaining parts taken from reference TRBV29-1 and TRBJ1-2, reads SAVISQKPSRDICQRGTSLTIQCQVDSQVTMMFWYRQQPGQSLTLIATANQGSEATYESGFVIDKFPISRPNLTFSTLTVSNMSPEDSSIYLCSVEDTARVRGYTFGSGTRLTVV.

The chain is built from TRBV11-1 and TRBJ2-1; 9 bases align to TRBD1. This CDR3 is built from 14 residues. Unmatched junction bases numbered 9, after V lost 5 bases and J lost 10 bases. Germline V gives CDR1 SGHAT, CDR2 FQDESV (reference sequence). In DNA, the CDR3 is TGTGCCAGCAGCAACCGGGACAGGGCGAGGGAGCAGTTCTTC. Its translation: CASSNRDRAREQFF.

The genes are TRBV27 and TRBJ1-1; 7 nucleotides match TRBD1. The CDR3 has 16 amino acids. Germline V gives CDR1 MNHEY, CDR2 SMNVEV (reference sequence). J was trimmed by 0 bases and V by 5 bases; bases with no gene match: 9. In DNA, the CDR3 is TGTGCCAGCAGTCCATCCCAGGGGGAGATGAACACTGAAGCTTTCTTT. Encoded protein: CASSPSQGEMNTEAFF.

V is TRBV15 and J is TRBJ2-5; TRBD1 might be the D (5 bases). This CDR3 has 16 amino acids. Per germline, CDR1 LNHNV and CDR2 YYDKDF (reference sequence). The ends were cut back, 0 bases at V and 5 bases at J, with 16 bases in the middle. The CDR3 loop reads CATSRDSGAGSETQYF. CDR3 DNA: TGTGCCACCAGCAGAGATTCTGGGGCAGGGTCGGAGACCCAGTACTTC.

The chain recombines TRBV5-5 with TRBJ2-1; no clear D gene. CDR3 size: 12 residues. CDR1 and CDR2 from the germline V gene are SGHKS and YYEKEE (reference sequence). V was trimmed by 1 base and J by 7 bases, leaving 6 bases between them. CDR3 loop: CASSLPTNEQFF. As DNA, the CDR3 is TGTGCCAGCAGCTTGCCGACAAATGAGCAGTTCTTC.

This chain joins TRBV7-6 and TRBJ2-3, with 9 bases fitting TRBD1. The germline V gene encodes CDR1 SGHVS and CDR2 FNYEAQ. Trimming took 3 bases from V and 1 from J; bases not matched to a gene: 2. This CDR3 spans 15 amino acids. This CDR3 is CASSFRQGGTDTQYF. CDR3 in DNA: TGTGCCAGCAGCTTTCGACAGGGGGGCACAGATACGCAGTATTTT.

The chain joins TRBV3-1 (or the pseudogene TRBV3-2) to TRBJ2-6, with 7 nucleotides matching TRBD1. This CDR3 is 17 amino acids long. Trimming at V came to 2 bases and at J to 2 bases, leaving 6 bases not matched to a gene. Germline lookup yields CDR1 LGHDT and CDR2 YNNKEL (reference sequence). CDR3 amino acids: CASSQNRGIAGANVLTF. The CDR3 DNA is TGTGCCAGCAGCCAAAACAGGGGAATCGCTGGGGCCAACGTCCTGACTTTC.

A few counts support this clone. The J gene is TRBJ2-1, the V gene TRBV27, with TRBD1 identical over 7 bases. V lost 5 bases to trimming and J lost 2 bases; unmatched junction nucleotides: 9. The CDR3 runs to 16 residues. Germline-derived CDR1 and CDR2 are MNHEY and SMNVEV (reference sequence). CDR3 DNA sequence: TGTGCCAGCAGTACCCGACAGGGCCTTACCTACAATGAGCAGTTCTTC. Translation gives CASSTRQGLTYNEQFF.

This clone was seen a handful of times. This chain uses TRBV7-8 with TRBJ1-4, with 9 bases matching TRBD1. Germline CDR1 reads SGHVS; CDR2 reads FQNEAQ. After removal of 0 bases from V and 7 bases from J, the junction contained 3 bases not matched to a gene. The CDR3 extends over 15 amino acids. DNA of the CDR3: TGTGCCAGCAGCTTAGCGACAGGGGGATTTGAAAAACTGTTTTTT. This translates into CASSLATGGFEKLFF.

The chain uses TRBV7-2 and TRBJ1-6; D is ambiguous. The germline V gene encodes CDR1 SGHTA and CDR2 FQGNSA. There are 14 residues in the CDR3. Deletions cut 2 bases from V and 9 bases from J, with 11 bases between. CDR3 region: CASSLLGSSSPLHF. CDR3 in DNA: TGTGCCAGCAGCTTACTAGGGAGCAGTTCACCCCTCCACTTT.

The V gene is TRBV7-2, the J gene TRBJ2-2; TRBD2 agrees at 8 bases. CDR1 and CDR2 (germline): SGHTA, FQGNSA. This CDR3 is built from 16 residues. J was trimmed by 2 bases and V by 6 bases; bases with no gene match: 8. The CDR3 sequence: CASRGGTSLNTGELFF. For the CDR3, the DNA is TGTGCCAGCAGGGGAGGGACTAGTTTAAACACCGGGGAGCTGTTTTTT.

The chain couples TRBV28 to TRBJ1-5, with 11 bases identical to TRBD1. Looked up from germline, CDR1 is MDHEN and CDR2 is SYDVKM. Germline trimming cut 8 bases from V and 2 bases from J; bases unmatched to any gene: 8. The CDR3 totals 16 residues. Here the CDR3 DNA reads TGTGCCAGCCGGGACAGGGGGTTTCGCGGCAATCAGCCCCAGCATTTT. Encoded protein: CASRDRGFRGNQPQHF.